The 6 T cell receptor beta chains reported below all come from one sample, sequenced in a study of cytomegalovirus exposure and HLA in healthy donors. PCR amplification relied on 60 Vbeta primers (plus 13 Jbeta primers). Method: immunoSEQ multiplex PCR; TCRdb's copy keeps in-frame clones and lacks some. The table lists some 99,000 clones, roughly two thirds of them singletons. Sample: PBMCs. The receptors shown here come from a man in his forties in good health and CMV-seronegative.

The chain uses TRBV9 and TRBJ2-2; 10 bases are a match to TRBD2. Germline V gene data show CDR1 as SGDLS and CDR2 as YYNGEE. V gave up 4 bases and J gave up 5 bases; unmatched junction bases: 5. The CDR3 contains 15 residues. The CDR3, as DNA: TGTGCCAGCAGCCTCACTAGCGGGGCTACCGGGGAGCTGTTTTTT. This gives the protein CASSLTSGATGELFF.

Comment on this clone: An end of the junction differs from the germline gene, which may be a read error. The chain combines TRBV7-9 with TRBJ1-1, with D unresolved. This CDR3 region has 12 residues. Germline CDR1 is SEHNR and CDR2 is FQNEAQ (reference sequence). The CDR3 bases are TGTTCCAGCAGCTTATTCGAGGGCCGGGCTTTCTTT. Its protein product is CSSSLFEGRAFF.

The chain has TRBV4-1 and TRBJ2-2, with 9 bases identical to TRBD1. Germline CDR1 reads MGHRA; CDR2 reads YSYEKL. The V and J ends lost 4 bases and 2 bases, in that order; junction bases with no gene match: 5. This CDR3 spans 16 amino acids. CDR3 in DNA: TGCGCCAGCAGCCGACAAACAGGGGGCAACACCGGGGAGCTGTTTTTT. Protein product: CASSRQTGGNTGELFF.

As DNA, the CDR3 is TGTGCCAGCAGCCTAGCGGGGGACAACTACGAGCAGTACTTC. Translated: CASSLAGDNYEQYF. The rearrangement joins TRBV28 to TRBJ2-7, with 10 nucleotides matching TRBD2. Trimming removed 6 bases from V and 3 bases from J; junction bases left unmatched: 5. This CDR3 spans 14 amino acids. Per the germline V gene, CDR1 is MDHEN and CDR2 is SYDVKM.

This clone was recorded a few times. The chain recombines TRBV27 with TRBJ2-7, with D possibly TRBD1 on 5 matching bases. CDR3 length equals 14 residues. V was cut by 4 bases and J by 5 bases, with 15 bases left in between. The V gene's germline CDR1 is MNHEY and CDR2 SMNVEV (reference sequence). The CDR3 sequence: CASSSQGSHHEQYF. CDR3 coding DNA: TGTGCCAGCAGTTCTCAGGGATCCCACCACGAGCAGTACTTC.

The chain links TRBV4-1 to TRBJ2-1; D is possibly TRBD2 (5 bases). V dropped 0 bases and J dropped 1 base, with 10 bases sitting between them. This CDR3 spans 16 amino acids. Per the germline V gene, CDR1 is MGHRA and CDR2 is YSYEKL. In DNA, the CDR3 is TGCGCCAGCAGCCAAGAGACCGGCGGGTCCTACAATGAGCAGTTCTTC. Its translation: CASSQETGGSYNEQFF.